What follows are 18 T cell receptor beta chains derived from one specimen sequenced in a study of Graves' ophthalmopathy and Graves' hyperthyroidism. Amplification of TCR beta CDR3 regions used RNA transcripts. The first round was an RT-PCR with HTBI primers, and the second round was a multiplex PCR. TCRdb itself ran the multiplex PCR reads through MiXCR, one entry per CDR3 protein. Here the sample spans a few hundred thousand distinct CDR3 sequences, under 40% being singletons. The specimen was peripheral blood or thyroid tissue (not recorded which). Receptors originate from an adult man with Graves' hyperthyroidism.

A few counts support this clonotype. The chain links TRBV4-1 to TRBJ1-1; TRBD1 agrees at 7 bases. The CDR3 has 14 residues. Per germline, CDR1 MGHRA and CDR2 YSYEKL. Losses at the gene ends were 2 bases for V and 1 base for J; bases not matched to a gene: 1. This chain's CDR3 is CASSQSGGNTEAFF. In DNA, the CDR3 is TGCGCCAGCAGCCAATCAGGGGGGAACACTGAAGCTTTCTTT.

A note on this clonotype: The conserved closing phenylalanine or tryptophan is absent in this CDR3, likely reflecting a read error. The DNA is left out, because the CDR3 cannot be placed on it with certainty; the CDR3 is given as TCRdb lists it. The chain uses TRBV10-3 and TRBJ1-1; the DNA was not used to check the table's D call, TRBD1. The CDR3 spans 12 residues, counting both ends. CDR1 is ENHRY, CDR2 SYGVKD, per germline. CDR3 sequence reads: CAISDRGAGFWL.

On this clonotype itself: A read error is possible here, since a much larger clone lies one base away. CDR3 loop: CSAREPGGGRTEAFF. The DNA for the CDR3 is TGCAGTGCTAGAGAACCCGGGGGAGGTCGAACTGAAGCTTTCTTT. The V and J genes are TRBV20-1 and TRBJ1-1; the D gene is possibly TRBD1 (5 bases). CDR3 length equals 15 residues. The germline V gene has CDR1 DFQATT and CDR2 SNEGSKA (reference sequence). V was clipped by 0 bases and J by 5 bases, with 16 bases between them.

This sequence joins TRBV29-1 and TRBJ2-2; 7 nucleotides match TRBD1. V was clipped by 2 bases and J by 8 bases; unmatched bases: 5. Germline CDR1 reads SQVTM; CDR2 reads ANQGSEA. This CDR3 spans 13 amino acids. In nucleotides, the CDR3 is TGCAGCGTTGAAAAGACAGGGCTGGGGGAGCTGTTTTTT. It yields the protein CSVEKTGLGELFF.

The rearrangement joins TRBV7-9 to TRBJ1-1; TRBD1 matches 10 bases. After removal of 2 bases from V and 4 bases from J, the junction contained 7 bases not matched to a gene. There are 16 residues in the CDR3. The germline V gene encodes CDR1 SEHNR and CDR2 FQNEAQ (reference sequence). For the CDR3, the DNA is TGTGCCAGCAGCTTATATGCCGGGACAGGGGCCACTGAAGCTTTCTTT. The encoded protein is CASSLYAGTGATEAFF.

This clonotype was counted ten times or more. In DNA, the CDR3 is TGTGCCAGCATCACAGGGGGACAGGGGGACGGCTATGGCTACACCTTC. This sequence encodes CASITGGQGDGYGYTF. This chain connects TRBV7-9 to TRBJ1-2; TRBD1 agrees at 11 bases. The CDR3 runs 16 residues. The germline CDR1 and CDR2 sequences are SEHNR and FQNEAQ (reference sequence). Trimming at V came to 7 bases and at J to 4 bases, leaving 11 bases not matched to a gene. Together with reference TRBV7-9 and TRBJ1-2, the CDR3 gives the full variable domain: DTGVSQNPRHKITKRGQNVTFRCDPISEHNRLYWYRQTLGQGPEFLTYFQNEAQLEKSRLLSDRFSAERPKGSFSTLEIQRTEQGDSAMYLCASITGGQGDGYGYTFGSGTRLTVV.

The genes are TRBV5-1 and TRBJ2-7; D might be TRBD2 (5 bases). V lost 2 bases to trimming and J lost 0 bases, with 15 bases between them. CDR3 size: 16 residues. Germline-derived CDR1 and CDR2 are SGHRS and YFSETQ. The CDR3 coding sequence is TGCGCCAGCAGCTTTTTGGAGGTTGGCGGCTCCTACGAGCAGTACTTC. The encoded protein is CASSFLEVGGSYEQYF.

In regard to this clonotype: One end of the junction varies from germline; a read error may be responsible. The CDR3 here is CVSSAELTGGYEQYF. The CDR3 bases are TGTGTCAGCAGTGCCGAATTAACAGGGGGGTACGAGCAGTACTTC. The rearrangement joins TRBV25-1 to TRBJ2-7, with 8 positions matching TRBD1. The CDR3 runs 15 residues. The V gene's germline CDR1 is MGHDK and CDR2 SYGVNS.

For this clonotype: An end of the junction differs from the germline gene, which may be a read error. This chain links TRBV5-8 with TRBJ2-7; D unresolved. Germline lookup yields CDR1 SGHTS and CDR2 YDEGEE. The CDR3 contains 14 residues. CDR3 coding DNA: TGTGCCAGCAGCTTTATGGGTGTCTCCTACGAGCGGTACTTC. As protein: CASSFMGVSYERYF.

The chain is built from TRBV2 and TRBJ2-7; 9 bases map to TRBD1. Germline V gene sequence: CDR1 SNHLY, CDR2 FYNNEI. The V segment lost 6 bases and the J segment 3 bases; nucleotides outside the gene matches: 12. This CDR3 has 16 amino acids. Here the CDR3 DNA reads TGTGCCAGCAGCTTCCGGGACAGGGCTTTACTCTACGAGCAGTACTTC. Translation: CASSFRDRALLYEQYF.

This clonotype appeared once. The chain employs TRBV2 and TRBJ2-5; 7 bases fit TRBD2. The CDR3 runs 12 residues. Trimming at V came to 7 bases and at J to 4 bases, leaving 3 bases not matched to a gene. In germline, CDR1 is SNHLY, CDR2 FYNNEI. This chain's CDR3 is CASKVAGETQYF. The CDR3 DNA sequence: TGTGCCAGCAAAGTAGCGGGAGAGACCCAGTACTTC.

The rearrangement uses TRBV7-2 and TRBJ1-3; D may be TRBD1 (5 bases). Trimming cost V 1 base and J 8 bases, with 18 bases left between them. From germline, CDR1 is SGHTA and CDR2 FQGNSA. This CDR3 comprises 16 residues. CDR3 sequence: CASSLESRGYGYTIYF. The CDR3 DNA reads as TGTGCCAGCAGCTTAGAGTCCCGGGGCTATGGCTACACCATATATTTT. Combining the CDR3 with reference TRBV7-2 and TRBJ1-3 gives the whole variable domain GAGVSQSPSNKVTEKGKDVELRCDPISGHTALYWYRQSLGQGLEFLIYFQGNSAPDKSGLPSDRFSAERTGGSVSTLTIQRTQQEDSAVYLCASSLESRGYGYTIYFGEGSWLTVV.

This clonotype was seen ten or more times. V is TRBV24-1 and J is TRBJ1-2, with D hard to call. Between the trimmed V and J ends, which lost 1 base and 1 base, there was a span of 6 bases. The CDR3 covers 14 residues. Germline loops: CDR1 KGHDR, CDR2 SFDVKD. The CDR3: CATSDFKINYGYTF. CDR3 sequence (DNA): TGTGCCACCAGTGATTTCAAGATTAACTATGGCTACACCTTC.

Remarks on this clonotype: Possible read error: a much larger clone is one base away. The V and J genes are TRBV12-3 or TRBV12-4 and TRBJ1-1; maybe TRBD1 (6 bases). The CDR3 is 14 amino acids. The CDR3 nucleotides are TGTCCCAGCAGCTACGGAGGGGGGAACACTGAAGCTTTCTTT. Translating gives CPSSYGGGNTEAFF.

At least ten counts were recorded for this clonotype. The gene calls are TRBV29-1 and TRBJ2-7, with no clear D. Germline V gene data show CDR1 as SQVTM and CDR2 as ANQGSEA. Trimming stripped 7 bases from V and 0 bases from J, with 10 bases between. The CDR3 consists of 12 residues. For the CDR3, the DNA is TGCAGCGCCGCCATGAGCTCCTACGAGCAGTACTTC. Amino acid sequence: CSAAMSSYEQYF.

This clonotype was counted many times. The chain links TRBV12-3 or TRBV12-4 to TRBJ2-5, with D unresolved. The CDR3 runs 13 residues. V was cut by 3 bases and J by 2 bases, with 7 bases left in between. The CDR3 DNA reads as TGTGCCAGCAGTTTCTTGCAGCAAGAGACCCAGTACTTC. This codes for CASSFLQQETQYF.

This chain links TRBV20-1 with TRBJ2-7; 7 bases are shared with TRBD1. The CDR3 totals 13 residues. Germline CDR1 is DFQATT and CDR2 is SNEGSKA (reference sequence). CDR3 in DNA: TGCAGCGCCTACGACAGGGCGTCCTACGAGCAGTACTTC. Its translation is CSAYDRASYEQYF.

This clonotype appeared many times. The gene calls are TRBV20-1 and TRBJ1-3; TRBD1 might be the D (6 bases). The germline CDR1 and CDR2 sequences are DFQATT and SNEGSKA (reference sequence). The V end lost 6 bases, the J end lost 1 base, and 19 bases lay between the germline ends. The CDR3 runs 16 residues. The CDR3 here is CSADRHGGGSGNTIYF. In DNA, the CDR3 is TGCAGTGCGGATCGGCATGGAGGGGGGTCTGGAAACACCATATATTTT.